The source of this T cell receptor (beta chain) is a study of radiation and T cells in renal cell carcinoma. CDR3 size: 10 residues. The V end lost 4 bases, the J end lost 4 bases, and 1 base lay between the germline ends. Germline assignment: CDR1 MNHNS and CDR2 SASEGT. Turning to this clone: What it binds is not known. A much larger clonotype is one base distant, so this may be a read error.

Time point noted: blood 4 weeks post-SBRT, at nephrectomy. Treatment defined: 15 Gy SBRT to primary tumor, nephrectomy 4 weeks later. Nephrectomy followed 15 Gy stereotactic body radiation by 4 weeks. TCRdb's copy holds only in-frame clones and misses some; the assay was immunoSEQ multiplex PCR. The profile shows about 90,000 clones, approximately 80% of them singletons. Overall study findings and caveats: In blood, top tumor clones expanded by 2 weeks, shrinking by 4.

This sequence originates from a man in his sixties with renal cell carcinoma. This chain uses TRBV6-1 with TRBJ1-2; no definite D call. The sequencing used blood, collected from a patient whose treatment included radiotherapy and nephrectomy. CDR3 residues: CASSGYGYTF. In DNA, the CDR3 is TGTGCCAGCAGTGGCTATGGCTACACCTTC.